A selection of T cell receptor beta chains follows, all from one sample in a study of blood T cell repertoires in COVID-19. The repertoire was sequenced with immunoSEQ multiplex PCR; TCRdb's copy has only in-frame clones and lacks some. The sample lists some 42,000 clones; under 85% were seen once. The sequencing input was peripheral blood. The origin of the receptors is a human donor in a cohort sampled during active COVID-19. Each CDR3 is given with its conserved first and last residue. D genes are given only for firm matches. Clone size, where shown, is once, few, many, or a class for clones that have expanded.

V	D	J	size	DNA	CDR3
TRBV28	-	TRBJ2-4	once	TGTGCCAGTTACGAAACGGTCGGGAGCATTCAGTACTTC	CASYETVGSIQYF
TRBV27	TRBD2	TRBJ2-1	-	TGTGCCAGCACTCTAGCGGGCGCCTCCTACAATGAGCAGTTCTTC	CASTLAGASYNEQFF
TRBV19	TRBD1	TRBJ1-6	-	TGTGCCAGTAGTAGGGACAGGGGTTCACCCCTCCACTTT	CASSRDRGSPLHF
TRBV19	TRBD1	TRBJ1-3	-	TGTGCCAGTAGCGAACAGGGGCGAAACACCATATATTTT	CASSEQGRNTIYF
TRBV7-2	TRBD2	TRBJ2-5	-	TGTGCCAGCAGCTTAGGAGGGACTAGCGTCCAAGAGACCCAGTACTTC	CASSLGGTSVQETQYF
TRBV4-1	TRBD1	TRBJ2-4	-	TGCGCCAGCAGCCAAGGAGTGGTGACAGGGCGCGGCAAAAACATTCAGTACTTC	CASSQGVVTGRGKNIQYF
TRBV7-8	-	TRBJ2-2	-	TGTGCCAGCAGCTCAAGAAGACTAGTCAGCGGGGAGCTGTTTTTT	CASSSRRLVSGELFF
TRBV4-2	-	TRBJ1-6	-	TGTGCCAGCAGCCAAGTCGGGGATTCACCCCTCCACTTT	CASSQVGDSPLHF
TRBV4-3	TRBD2	TRBJ2-1	-	TGCGCCAGCAGCCAATTGGGGCTAGCGGGGGGACGGAATGAGCAGTTCTTC	CASSQLGLAGGRNEQFF
TRBV25-1	TRBD1	TRBJ2-5	-	TGTGCCAGCAGGAGGACAGGGGGCAGTGAGACCCAGTACTTC	CASRRTGGSETQYF
TRBV3-1/TRBV3-2	-	TRBJ2-6	-	TGTGCCAGCAGCCAAGAGTCAACTCTGGCCAACGTCCTGACTTTC	CASSQESTLANVLTF
TRBV19	TRBD1	TRBJ1-2	-	TGTGCCAGTAGTCCCCGGGACAGCTATGGCTACACCTTC	CASSPRDSYGYTF
TRBV7-6	-	TRBJ2-3	-	TGTGCCAGCAGCTTACCTAGCACAGATACGCAGTATTTT	CASSLPSTDTQYF
TRBV19	TRBD2	TRBJ2-3	-	TGTGCCAGTCGAAAAGCGGGGTCCGATACGCAGTATTTT	CASRKAGSDTQYF
TRBV6-5	-	TRBJ1-5	-	TGTGCCAGCAGTTACTCGAACAGGGCTGGTCAGCCCCAGCATTTT	CASSYSNRAGQPQHF
TRBV2	TRBD1	TRBJ1-1	few	TGTGCCAGCAGCAGGACAGGGGCTTCGAACACTGAAGCTTTCTTT	CASSRTGASNTEAFF
TRBV12-3/TRBV12-4	TRBD1	TRBJ1-5	-	TGTGCCAGCAGTACAGGGGGCAATCAGCCCCAGCATTTT	CASSTGGNQPQHF
TRBV25-1	-	TRBJ2-3	once	TGTGCCAGCAGTGATCGGGGAGATACGCAGTATTTT	CASSDRGDTQYF
TRBV24-1	TRBD1	TRBJ1-1	few	TGTGCCACCAGTGACACAGGGGGCTCCACTGAAGCTTTCTTT	CATSDTGGSTEAFF
TRBV3-1/TRBV3-2	-	TRBJ2-5	-	TGTGCCAGCAGCTACAAAGAGACCCAGTACTTC	CASSYKETQYF
TRBV3-1/TRBV3-2	-	TRBJ2-3	-	TGTGCCAGCAGCCAAGCTAGCCCGCGGGATACGCAGTATTTT	CASSQASPRDTQYF
TRBV4-3	-	TRBJ2-5	-	TGCGCCAGCAGCCAAGGTCGTGGGGGGGCCGGGGAGACCCAGTACTTC	CASSQGRGGAGETQYF
TRBV9	TRBD1	TRBJ1-2	-	TGTGCCAGCACCAGTTCCGGGACAGGGGATGGCTACACCTTC	CASTSSGTGDGYTF
TRBV7-2	-	TRBJ2-1	-	TGTGCCAGCAGCCCCTCCCAGGCAGGGGTGAAGTTCTTC	CASSPSQAGVKFF
TRBV29-1	-	TRBJ1-4	-	TGCAGCGTTCAGCGGGCCTGGGGCCGCGGGACTAATGAAAAACTGTTTTTT	CSVQRAWGRGTNEKLFF
TRBV6-4	TRBD2	TRBJ2-2	-	TGTGCCAGCAATGTGGCTAGCGGGGGGCGGTACACCGGGGAGCTGTTTTTT	CASNVASGGRYTGELFF
TRBV24-1	TRBD1	TRBJ1-2	-	TGTGCCACCAGTGATTTTACAGGGGGCAGGGGCTACACCTTC	CATSDFTGGRGYTF
TRBV2	-	TRBJ2-7	-	TGTGCCAGCAGTCTCGTGTACGAGCAGTACTTC	CASSLVYEQYF
TRBV7-8	-	TRBJ1-1	-	TGTGCCAGCAGAAATAGCAGGGGTGACGGCACTGAAGCTTTCTTT	CASRNSRGDGTEAFF
TRBV7-8	-	TRBJ2-1	-	TGTGCCAGCAGACCGCAGGTAAACAATGAGCAGTTCTTC	CASRPQVNNEQFF
TRBV19	-	TRBJ2-2	few	TGTGCCAGTAGACGAGGACAGGGAGGGTCCGGGGAGCTGTTTTTT	CASRRGQGGSGELFF
TRBV28	TRBD1	TRBJ1-6	-	TGTGCCAGCAGTTACGGACAGGGGTATTCACCCCTCCACTTT	CASSYGQGYSPLHF
TRBV28	TRBD1	TRBJ1-5	-	TGTGCCAGTCTAGGGGGGACAGATAATAGCAATCAGCCCCAGCATTTT	CASLGGTDNSNQPQHF
TRBV7-3	-	TRBJ2-3	-	TGTGCCAGCAGCTCTCCGGCAGATACGCAGTATTTT	CASSSPADTQYF
TRBV2	-	TRBJ1-6	-	TGTGCCAGCAGTCCTCGAACATTGGAACAGGACTATAATTCACCCCTCCACTTT	CASSPRTLEQDYNSPLHF
TRBV24-1	TRBD1	TRBJ2-3	-	TGTGCCACCAGTGACCCGGGACAGGGGATGACAGATACGCAGTATTTT	CATSDPGQGMTDTQYF
TRBV15	-	TRBJ1-3	-	TGTGCCACCAGCAGAGATCATGGCGGCTCTGGAAACACCATATATTTT	CATSRDHGGSGNTIYF
TRBV5-1	TRBD1	TRBJ2-2	once	TGCGCCAGCAGCCTCGGGACAGGGGCTAACACCGGGGAGCTGTTTTTT	CASSLGTGANTGELFF
TRBV5-4	-	TRBJ1-4	once	TGTGCCAGCAGCTCGTGGGGCATGAATGAAAAACTGTTTTTT	CASSSWGMNEKLFF
TRBV12-5	-	TRBJ1-1	-	TGTGCTAGTGGTTTGTCAAGAGGGCCACCAACTGGGTCTGAAGCTTTCTTT	CASGLSRGPPTGSEAFF
TRBV11-2	-	TRBJ1-4	-	TGTGCCAGCAGCCATGGGGGGGCGGAAAAACTGTTTTTT	CASSHGGAEKLFF
TRBV18	-	TRBJ1-5	few	TGTGCCAGCTCACTCCCAGGGGTGGATCAGCCCCAGCATTTT	CASSLPGVDQPQHF